Included here is one T cell receptor (beta chain) sequence, with context. Its antigen is still unknown. The entry originates in a study of shared clonotypes between healthy human individuals. Whole-study results and caveats: When naive CD4 clonotypes were compared across a few donors, approximately 5% were shared. The sampled material consisted only of blood, and tissue repertoires are likely to differ.

The CD4+ fraction was divided into a CD45RA+ naive subset and a CD45RA-negative memory subset. Per the original methods: ImmunoSEQ yielded junction-only sequences lacking quality scores, so filtering differed. TCRdb's table, derived via immunoSEQ multiplex PCR, lists solely in-frame clones and lacks some. V, J and clone size reflect that table, while D and trimming were determined from the DNA. The table includes 2,500,000 or so clones, approximately 92% detected once. The material sequenced was naive CD4+ T cells sorted from blood. Stated subset: CD45RA+ positively selected. The TCR originated in a man aged 18 to 29 in good health.

The CDR3 reads CASKLDKVTSYEQYF. The DNA for the CDR3 is TGCGCCAGCAAATTAGATAAGGTTACCTCCTACGAGCAGTACTTC. The chain joins TRBV5-1 to TRBJ2-7; D unresolved. V was trimmed by 6 bases and J by 0 bases, leaving 16 bases between them. CDR1 is SGHRS, CDR2 YFSETQ, per germline. The CDR3 is 15 amino acids. Full variable domain (missing parts from reference TRBV5-1 and TRBJ2-7): KAGVTQTPRYLIKTRGQQVTLSCSPISGHRSVSWYQQTPGQGLQFLFEYFSETQRNKGNFPGRFSGRQFSNSRSEMNVSTLELGDSALYLCASKLDKVTSYEQYFGPGTRLTVT.